This entry lists 11 T cell receptor beta chains sequenced from one sample in a study. MiXCR, applied by TCRdb to the RT-PCR reads, yields one record per CDR3 protein. The sample has hundreds of thousands of distinct CDR3 sequences; around 14% are singletons. The sequenced sample consisted of memory CD4+ T cells from blood. Receptor source: a female donor in good health, serving as a healthy control.

This clonotype was counted ten times or more. The V gene is TRBV20-1, the J gene TRBJ2-7; tentative D call: TRBD2 (5 bases). CDR1 DFQATT and CDR2 SNEGSKA come from the germline V gene (reference sequence). The germline V and J ends were trimmed by 6 bases and 2 bases, with 14 bases remaining between them. This CDR3 has 13 residues. DNA of the CDR3: TGCAGTGCCGAGCGGAGCGGTCCCTACGAGCAGTACTTC. Amino acids: CSAERSGPYEQYF.

This chain connects TRBV20-1 to TRBJ1-1, with D possibly matching TRBD1 (6 bases). The germline V and J ends were trimmed by 4 bases and 3 bases, with 12 bases remaining between them. This CDR3 has 13 amino acids. CDR1 and CDR2 from the germline V gene are DFQATT and SNEGSKA (reference sequence). CDR3 nucleotides: TGCAGTGCTAACACGAGGGGGGACACTGAAGCTTTCTTT. Its translation is CSANTRGDTEAFF.

The table lists this clonotype with many counts. For the CDR3, the DNA is TGTGCCAGCAGCGCGACAGCAACTAATGAAAAACTGTTTTTT. Translated: CASSATATNEKLFF. V is TRBV9 and J is TRBJ1-4; tentative D call: TRBD1 (5 bases). Deletions cut 3 bases from V and 0 bases from J, with 6 bases between. Looked up from germline, CDR1 is SGDLS and CDR2 is YYNGEE. The CDR3 is 14 amino acids.

The chain combines TRBV20-1 with TRBJ2-1; 10 bases fit TRBD2. After removal of 6 bases from V and 10 bases from J, the junction contained 12 bases not matched to a gene. Germline V gene lookup returns CDR1 DFQATT and CDR2 SNEGSKA (reference sequence). CDR3 length: 14 residues. The CDR3, as DNA: TGCAGTGCCCCCCCCAGCGGGAGGGCCGGGGAGCAGTTCTTC. It specifies CSAPPSGRAGEQFF.

This clonotype was seen only a few times. The J gene is TRBJ1-5, the V gene TRBV7-9; TRBD1 might be the D (5 bases). This CDR3 has 18 amino acids. Germline CDR1 and CDR2: SEHNR and FQNEAQ (reference sequence). V lost 5 bases to trimming and J lost 5 bases, with 25 bases between them. The CDR3, as DNA: TGTGCCAGCAGCGCCGTATTTGGGACCGCCGGGGAATATCAGCCCCAGCATTTT. The encoded protein is CASSAVFGTAGEYQPQHF.

This chain uses TRBV6-6 with TRBJ1-5; 10 bases map to TRBD1. CDR3 size: 17 residues. Germline V gene data show CDR1 as MNHNY and CDR2 as SVGAGI (reference sequence). V shed 0 bases and J 4 bases; nucleotides not matched to a gene: 6. CDR3 in DNA: TGTGCCAGCAGTTACTCAGCCGGACAGGGGGTTAATCAGCCCCAGCATTTT. It translates to CASSYSAGQGVNQPQHF.

In this sample, this clonotype turned up many times. For the CDR3, the DNA is TGTGCCAGCGCCTTTGGACTAGCGGGATCGGATGAGCAGTTCTTC. Translation gives CASAFGLAGSDEQFF. This rearrangement joins TRBV6-6 to TRBJ2-1; TRBD2 aligns across 12 bases. CDR1 and CDR2 (germline): MNHNY, SVGAGI (reference sequence). This CDR3 is built from 15 residues. The trim removed 8 bases at V and 8 bases at J, leaving 10 bases unmatched.

Note on this clonotype: Germline and junction disagree at one end, which may indicate a read error. The rearrangement links TRBV7-2 to TRBJ1-2; 12 bases agree with TRBD1. The CDR3 is 15 amino acids. Germline CDR1 SGHTA, CDR2 FQGNSA. Written as DNA, the CDR3 is TGTGCCAGCAGCTTAGTTTTGGGACAGGGGGCGCCGATGGCCTTC. Its protein product is CASSLVLGQGAPMAF.

The CDR3 spells CASSFTSGTAGETQYF. As DNA, the CDR3 is TGTGCCAGCAGCTTCACATCCGGGACGGCTGGGGAGACCCAGTACTTC. The V gene is TRBV7-9, the J gene TRBJ2-5; D is tentatively TRBD1 or TRBD2 (5 bases each). Between the trimmed V and J ends, which lost 3 bases and 5 bases, there was a span of 19 bases. The CDR3 is 16 amino acids. Germline V gene data show CDR1 as SEHNR and CDR2 as FQNEAQ (reference sequence).

This sequence joins TRBV3-1 and TRBJ1-2; TRBD1 is a possible D gene (6 bases). Trimming stripped 0 bases from V and 6 bases from J, with 8 bases between. Germline-derived CDR1 and CDR2 are LGHDT and YNNKEL (reference sequence). CDR3 length equals 13 residues. The CDR3: CASSQDEGDGYTF. The CDR3 DNA follows: TGTGCCAGCAGCCAAGATGAGGGGGATGGCTACACCTTC.

This clonotype appeared many times. The gene calls are TRBV5-1 and TRBJ2-7; 7 bases map to TRBD2. The germline V gene has CDR1 SGHRS and CDR2 YFSETQ. J gave up 6 bases and V 3 bases, and 9 bases lay outside the gene matches. CDR3 size: 14 residues. This CDR3 is CASSSSGWRSEQYF. The CDR3 DNA reads as TGCGCCAGCAGCTCTAGCGGTTGGAGGTCCGAGCAGTACTTC.